In this sample, the clone carrying this T cell receptor (delta chain) is large (0.1 to 1%). No antigen is known for it. This sample also contains other DNA sequences that code for the same CDR3. The data stem from a study of gammadelta T cells in human blood. Study-wide findings and caveats: Right after birth, innate γδ T cells reportedly expanded polyclonally after microbial exposure.

Trimming pared 0 bases from V and 5 bases from J, leaving 4 bases between. This CDR3 contains 12 residues. Germline V lookup: CDR1 TSWWSYY, CDR2 QGS. TCRdb re-analyzed the RT-PCR reads via CATT. The data contain around 1,800 delta-chain clones, 5% to 8.5% of them seen just once; the ten biggest clones take up 8% to 9%. The gene calls are TRDV1 and TRDJ1; D ambiguous. The sequence derives from a human fetus. Sequenced: non-Vgamma9Vdelta2 gamma-delta T cells from fetal blood. CDR3 bases: TGTGCTCTTGGGGAACTGGGGGATAAACTCATCTTT. Its translation is CALGELGDKLIF.